The following is a T cell receptor beta chain sequence with its context. Its target is not known. The sample comes from a study of CD8 T cell repertoires and HIV-1 epitope variants. Study in general: A 10-day culture received IL-2, IL-7 and IL-15 on days 3 and 7. 1M T cells were kept uncultured as a baseline. Overall study results and limits: Beta chains alone show antigen proliferation, not cytokine profile or function.

The CDR3 totals 19 residues. The V gene's germline CDR1 is MDHEN and CDR2 SYDVKM. The ends lost 1 base at V and 3 bases at J; junction bases unmatched: 12. Measured with immunoSEQ multiplex PCR; TCRdb has only the in-frame clones, and not every one. Among about 4,000 clones, 60% to 75% were seen once, and the ten largest hold approximately 43%. Sequencing was performed on cultured CD8+ T cells derived from PBMCs. The origin of this receptor is a male donor with HIV. The V call is TRBV28, the J call TRBJ2-7; 13 positions match TRBD2. The DNA of the CDR3 is TGTGCCAGCAGTTTATCCGGACTAGCGGGGGCTCGAGGGGGCTACGAGCAGTACTTC. Its translation: CASSLSGLAGARGGYEQYF.